This paragraph covers one T cell receptor beta chain sequence. Its antigen is not yet known. The input lacks base qualities; no much larger clone sits a single base away. From the cysteine through the phenylalanine, the CDR3 covers 14 amino acids. This entry keeps only the CDR3 DNA: 42 bases, framed from base 1. V gives up 6 bases and J gives up 1 base, and the segment between their germline ends measures 14 bases. Per the germline V gene (reference sequence), SGHKS is the CDR1 and YYEKEE is the CDR2. The sample belongs to a study of shared clonotypes between healthy human individuals (TCRdb year 2020). Background for the entire study: The cohort comprised a couple of women and a few men aged 18 to 49 years. For each donor, three plates each were used for CD4 naive and CD4 memory, two plates were used for CD8 naive, and one plate was used for CD8 memory. To estimate repertoire size and how much clonotype sharing occurs between individuals, the study deeply sequenced the blood TCR repertoires of about five healthy adults. To increase sequencing depth and limit assay-specific biases, different laboratories used diverse techniques to prepare libraries and sequence TCR repertoires. Between about 0.9 and 9 billion PBMCs per donor were obtained by leukapheresis.

CD8 naive samples were obtained by positive selection for CCR7 among CD45RO-negative cells, yielding a CD45RA+CCR7+ population from which TemRA cells were excluded. The donors were healthy, HIV-negative adults with no recently reported acute infections or vaccinations. Every donor was a Caucasian adult living in Nashville, Tennessee, USA. Blood was obtained by leukapheresis, after which PBMCs were separated by Ficoll-Histopaque density gradient centrifugation and cryopreserved in liquid nitrogen vapor phase. Analytical flow cytometry was used to check the purity and quantity of each magnetically sorted T cell population. Each sorted fraction had its genomic DNA isolated and then quantified by UV absorbance on a Nanodrop 2000c. The paper as a whole reports these results and caveats: Only blood was sampled, and tissue TCR repertoires likely differ from those in blood. Because the study included only a small number of donors, the genetic and exposure-history diversity represented was limited. Higher generation probabilities were observed for clonotypes shared by all four sorted-subset donors than for non-shared clonotypes. Pairwise subsampling indicated that sequencing depth was expected to affect the degree of clonotype sharing among donors. Incomplete sequencing was indicated by rarefaction of sorted-subset datasets, despite the large sequencing depth. Naive subsets generally had larger estimated clonotype richness than memory subsets. Across four donors, approximately 5% of naive CD4, approximately 3.6% of naive CD8, around 2.5% of memory CD4, and approximately 0.4% of memory CD8 clonotypes were shared.

TCR CDR3 regions were amplified from genomic DNA by multiplex PCR using the deep immunoSEQ assay. Extracted genomic DNA from each cell subset was distributed evenly across all wells of several immunoSEQ 96-well plates, and each plate was treated as a replicate. For sorted subsets, around 200 ng genomic DNA, equal to 25,000 to 35,000 T cell genomes, was loaded into each replicate PCR. Purified libraries were quantified with a Qubit 3.0 fluorometer, sized on a Bioanalyzer 2100, and re-quantified with the KAPA Library Quantification kit. Every immunoSEQ 96-well plate was sequenced on a separate single-read 150-cycle Illumina NextSeq 550 flow cell. Per the authors' processing: Because only junctional sequences without quality scores were contained in the immunoSEQ output, filtering matching that applied to full-length reads could not be performed. Sequences were annotated with PyIR, a Python wrapper for IgBLAST v1.9, and V/J genes and CDR3 were assigned using IMGT germline references. Reads were removed for weak V/J assignments (E-value above 1e-6), missing CDR3, stop codons, out-of-frame junctions, or ambiguous translated residues. V3J clonotypes were defined as sequences sharing an identical inferred V gene, J gene, and CDR3 amino acid sequence. To compute the percentage overlap between repertoires, the number of shared unique clonotypes was divided by the size of the smaller repertoire. RTK rarefaction, the Chao1 estimator, and Recon v2.1 estimates of unobserved clonotypes were used to assess repertoire richness. For all TCRbeta clonotypes obtained by the gDNA method from a handful of donors, generation probabilities were computed with OLGA. TCRdb took over this immuneACCESS table, retaining in-frame rearrangements with V and J assigned. Such tables are incomplete; in checked studies, under half of the missing clones stem from an unresolved V gene, and the remainder is unexplained. D and trimming come from the DNA, and the V and J calls and clone size come from that table. For this sample the table gives around 2,000,000 clones, of which 85% to 95% were detected only once. Over 1.5% of the sample is in the top ten clones.

The sample consisted of naive CD8+ T cells from PBMCs. This specimen's cell subset or site label, interpreted: CD45RA+CCR7+. The V and J genes are TRBV5-5 and TRBJ2-7; the best D guess is TRBD1, with 7 bases matching. This clonotype originated in a young man in good health. Some clones in this sample may be carry-over from other donors' samples. Here the CDR3 is given as CASMEGARSYEQYF. The nucleotides are TGTGCCAGCATGGAGGGGGCGAGATCCTACGAGCAGTACTTC.